This entry concerns a single T cell receptor beta chain. The antigen remains undetermined. Regarding treatment: oral pan-JAK inhibitor, 5-10 mg twice daily. Investigators isolated RNA and reverse transcribed it into cDNA to act as the sequencing template. The assay was immunoSEQ multiplex PCR, and TCRdb's table has in-frame clones only and misses some. The sample gives over 85,000 clones, about three quarters of which show up once; roughly a sixth is in the top ten. In germline, CDR1 is LNHDA, CDR2 SQIVND (reference sequence). This CDR3 contains 15 residues. V was shortened by 4 bases and J by 6 bases, with 18 bases between the two germline ends. This sample stems from a study of CD8+ T cells in alopecia areata. Study information: Treated patients were dosed with oral tofacitinib, taking 5 to 10 mg twice daily. The authors scored treated patients' severity by affected scalp percentage.

General observations from the study: Treatment with tofacitinib significantly lowered scalp clonality and reduced expanded CD8+ clones among the top 100.

The chain combines TRBV19 with TRBJ1-1; maybe TRBD1 (6 bases). The clonotype was recovered from a human donor with alopecia areata. Sequencing used CD8+ T cells sorted from blood, obtained around week 44, from a patient treated with tofacitinib. CDR3 sequence reads: CASSTRPDGGSEAFF. In DNA, the CDR3 is TGTGCCAGTAGTACGCGCCCTGATGGGGGCTCTGAAGCTTTCTTT.